The rows below give T cell receptor beta chains drawn from one sample of a study of control samples from healthy donors and cancer patients. The repertoire was sequenced with immunoSEQ multiplex PCR; TCRdb's copy has only in-frame clones and lacks some. Seen here are around 170,000 clones, nearly 90% observed once, and the top ten hold roughly 1.3%. The sequenced material came from blood. These TCRs come from a woman aged 50 to 65 in good health. The conserved cysteine and the conserved F or W are not part of the CDR3 here. Only some rows state a clone size, as once, few, many or a class for expanded clones.

>TRBV2|.|TRBJ2-1
ASIGLAGDAPYNEQF
>TRBV19|.|TRBJ1-4
ATTSGPNEREKLF
>TRBV9|.|TRBJ2-7
ASSDLGNEQY
>TRBV9|.|TRBJ2-2
ASAPYDTGELF
>TRBV28|.|TRBJ2-7
ASSPAGGGGFYEQY
>TRBV9|.|TRBJ2-1
ASSVALATNDNEQF
>TRBV6-2/TRBV6-3|.|TRBJ2-2
ASSYEVRGELF
>TRBV5-4|.|TRBJ1-1
ASRGDMDGTEAF
>TRBV4-1|.|TRBJ2-5
ASSPGGSGGMGTQY
>TRBV29-1|.|TRBJ2-7
SVADNPFLYEQY
>TRBV2|.|TRBJ1-2
ASSQTGTVGGYT
>TRBV2|.|TRBJ2-2
ASRTMTSSGELF
>TRBV9|few|TRBJ2-2
ASSDRQRRQTGELF
>TRBV6-2/TRBV6-3|.|TRBJ2-5
ASSYWTGHQY